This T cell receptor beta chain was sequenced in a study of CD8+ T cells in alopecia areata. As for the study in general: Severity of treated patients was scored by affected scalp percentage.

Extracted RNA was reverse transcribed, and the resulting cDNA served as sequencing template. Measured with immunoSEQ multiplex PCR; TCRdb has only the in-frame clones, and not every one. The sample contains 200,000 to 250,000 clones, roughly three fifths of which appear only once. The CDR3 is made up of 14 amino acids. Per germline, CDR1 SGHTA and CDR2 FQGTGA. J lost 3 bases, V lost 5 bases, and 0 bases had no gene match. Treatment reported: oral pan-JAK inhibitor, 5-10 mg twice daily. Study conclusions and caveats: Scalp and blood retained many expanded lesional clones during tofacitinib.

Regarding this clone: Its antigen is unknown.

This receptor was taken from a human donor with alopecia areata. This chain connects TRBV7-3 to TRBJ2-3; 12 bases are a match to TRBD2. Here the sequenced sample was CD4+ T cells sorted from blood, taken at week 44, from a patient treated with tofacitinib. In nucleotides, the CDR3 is TGTGCCAGCAGCCTAGCGGGGGGGACAGATACGCAGTATTTT. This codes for CASSLAGGTDTQYF.